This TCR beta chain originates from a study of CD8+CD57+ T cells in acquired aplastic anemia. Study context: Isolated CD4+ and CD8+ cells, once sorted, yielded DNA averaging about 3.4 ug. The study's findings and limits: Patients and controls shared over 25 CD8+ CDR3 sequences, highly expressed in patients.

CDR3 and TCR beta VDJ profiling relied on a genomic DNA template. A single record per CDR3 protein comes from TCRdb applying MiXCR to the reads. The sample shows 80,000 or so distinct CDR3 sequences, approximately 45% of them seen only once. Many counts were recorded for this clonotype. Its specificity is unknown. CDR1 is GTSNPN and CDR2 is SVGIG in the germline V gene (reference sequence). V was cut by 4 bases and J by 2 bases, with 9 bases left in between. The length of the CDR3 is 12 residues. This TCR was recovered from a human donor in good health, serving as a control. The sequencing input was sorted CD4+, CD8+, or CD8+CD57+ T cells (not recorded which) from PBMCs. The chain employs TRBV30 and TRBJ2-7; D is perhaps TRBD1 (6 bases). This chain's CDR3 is CAWNRDTYEQYF. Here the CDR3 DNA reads TGTGCCTGGAATCGGGACACCTACGAGCAGTACTTC.